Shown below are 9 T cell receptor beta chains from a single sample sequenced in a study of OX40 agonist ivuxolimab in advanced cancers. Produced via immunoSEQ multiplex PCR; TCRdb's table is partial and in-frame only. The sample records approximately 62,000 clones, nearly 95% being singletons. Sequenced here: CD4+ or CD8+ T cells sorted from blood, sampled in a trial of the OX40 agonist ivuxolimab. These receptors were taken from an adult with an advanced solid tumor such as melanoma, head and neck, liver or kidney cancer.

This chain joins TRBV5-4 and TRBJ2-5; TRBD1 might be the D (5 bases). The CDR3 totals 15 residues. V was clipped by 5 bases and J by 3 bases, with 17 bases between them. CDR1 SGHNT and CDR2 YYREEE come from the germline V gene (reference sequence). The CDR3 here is CASSYYEGVEETQYF. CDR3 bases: TGTGCCAGCAGTTACTACGAAGGGGTAGAAGAGACCCAGTACTTC.

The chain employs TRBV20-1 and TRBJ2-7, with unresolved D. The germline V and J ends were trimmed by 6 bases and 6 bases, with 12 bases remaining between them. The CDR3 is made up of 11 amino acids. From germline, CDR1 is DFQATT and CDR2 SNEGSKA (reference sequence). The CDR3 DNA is TGCAGTGCCAAGGGATGGGGCGAGCAGTACTTC. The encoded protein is CSAKGWGEQYF.

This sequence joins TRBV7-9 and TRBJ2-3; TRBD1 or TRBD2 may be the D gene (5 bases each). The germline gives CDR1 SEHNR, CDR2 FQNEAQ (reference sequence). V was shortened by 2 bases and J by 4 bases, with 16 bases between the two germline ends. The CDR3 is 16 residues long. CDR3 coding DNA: TGTGCCAGCAGCTTATCGAGGGCAGGGTCTTCAGATACGCAGTATTTT. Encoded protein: CASSLSRAGSSDTQYF. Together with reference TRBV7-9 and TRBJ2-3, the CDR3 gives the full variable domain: DTGVSQNPRHKITKRGQNVTFRCDPISEHNRLYWYRQTLGQGPEFLTYFQNEAQLEKSRLLSDRFSAERPKGSFSTLEIQRTEQGDSAMYLCASSLSRAGSSDTQYFGPGTRLTVL.

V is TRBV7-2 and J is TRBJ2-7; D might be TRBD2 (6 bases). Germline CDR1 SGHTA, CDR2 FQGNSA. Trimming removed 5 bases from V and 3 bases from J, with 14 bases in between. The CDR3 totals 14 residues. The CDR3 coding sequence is TGTGCCAGCAGCCCGGAGGACGGGAGCTACGAGCAGTACTTC. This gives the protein CASSPEDGSYEQYF. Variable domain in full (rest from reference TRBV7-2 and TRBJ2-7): GAGVSQSPSNKVTEKGKDVELRCDPISGHTALYWYRQSLGQGLEFLIYFQGNSAPDKSGLPSDRFSAERTGGSVSTLTIQRTQQEDSAVYLCASSPEDGSYEQYFGPGTRLTVT.

In nucleotides, the CDR3 is TGTGCCAGCCGTCTAACACCAGGGGGCCTCTATGGCTACACCTTC. The encoded protein is CASRLTPGGLYGYTF. This chain uses TRBV27 with TRBJ1-2; 8 bases are shared with TRBD1. This CDR3 region has 15 residues. Germline assignment: CDR1 MNHEY and CDR2 SMNVEV (reference sequence). Losses at the gene ends were 8 bases for V and 4 bases for J; bases not matched to a gene: 12.

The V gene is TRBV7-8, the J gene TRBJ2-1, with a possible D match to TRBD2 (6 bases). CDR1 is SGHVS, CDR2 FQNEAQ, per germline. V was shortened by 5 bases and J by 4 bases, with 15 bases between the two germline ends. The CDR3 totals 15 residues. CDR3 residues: CASSVPGLGYNEQFF. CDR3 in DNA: TGTGCCAGCAGCGTTCCGGGACTGGGATACAATGAGCAGTTCTTC.

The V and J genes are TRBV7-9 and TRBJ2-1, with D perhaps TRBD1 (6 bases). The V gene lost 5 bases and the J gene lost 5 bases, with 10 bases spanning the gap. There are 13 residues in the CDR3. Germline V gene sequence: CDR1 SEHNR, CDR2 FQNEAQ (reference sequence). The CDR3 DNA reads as TGTGCCAGCAGCCCGGACAGCCACAATGAGCAGTTCTTC. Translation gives CASSPDSHNEQFF.

CDR3: CASRFSGRRETQYF. The DNA for the CDR3 is TGTGCAAGTCGCTTTTCGGGCAGAAGAGAGACCCAGTACTTC. This chain joins TRBV12-2 and TRBJ2-5. TRBV12-2 is given as a pseudogene. The CDR3 loop spans 14 amino acids.

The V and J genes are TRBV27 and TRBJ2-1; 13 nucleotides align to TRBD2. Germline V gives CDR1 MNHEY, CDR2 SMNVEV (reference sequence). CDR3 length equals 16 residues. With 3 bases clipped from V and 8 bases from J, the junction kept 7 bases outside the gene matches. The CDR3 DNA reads TGTGCCAGCAGTTTGATAGGGACTAGCGGGGCCGATGAGCAGTTCTTC. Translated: CASSLIGTSGADEQFF.